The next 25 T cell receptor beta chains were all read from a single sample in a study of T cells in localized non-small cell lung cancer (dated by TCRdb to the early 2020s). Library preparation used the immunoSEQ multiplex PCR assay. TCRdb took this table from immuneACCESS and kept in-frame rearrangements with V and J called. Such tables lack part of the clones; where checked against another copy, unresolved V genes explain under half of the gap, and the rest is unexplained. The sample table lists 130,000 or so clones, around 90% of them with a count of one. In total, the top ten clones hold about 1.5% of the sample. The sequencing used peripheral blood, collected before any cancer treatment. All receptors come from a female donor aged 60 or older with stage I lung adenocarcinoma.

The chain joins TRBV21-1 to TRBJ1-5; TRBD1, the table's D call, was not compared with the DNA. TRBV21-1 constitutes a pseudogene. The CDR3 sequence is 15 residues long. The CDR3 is CASSKHDRWNQPQHF. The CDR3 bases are TGTGCCAGCAGCAAACATGACAGGTGGAATCAGCCCCAGCATTTT.

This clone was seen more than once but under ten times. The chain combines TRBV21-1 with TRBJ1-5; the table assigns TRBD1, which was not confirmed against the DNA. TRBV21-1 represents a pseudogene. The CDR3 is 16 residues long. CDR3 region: CASSYDRGQSNQPQHF. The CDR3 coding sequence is TGTGCCAGCAGCTATGACAGGGGGCAGAGCAATCAGCCCCAGCATTTT.

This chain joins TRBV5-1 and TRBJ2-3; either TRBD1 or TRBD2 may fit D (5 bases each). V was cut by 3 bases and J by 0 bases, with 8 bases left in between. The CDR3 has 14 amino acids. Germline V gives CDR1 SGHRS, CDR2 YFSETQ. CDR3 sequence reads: CASSSRDSTDTQYF. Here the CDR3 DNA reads TGCGCCAGCAGCTCCCGGGACAGCACAGATACGCAGTATTTT.

The chain's CDR3 is CATGLAGEETQYF. The CDR3 nucleotides read TGTGCCACTGGACTAGCGGGAGAAGAGACCCAGTACTTC. This chain connects TRBV27 to TRBJ2-5, with 13 bases identical to TRBD2. The CDR3 covers 13 residues. The J segment lost 3 bases and the V segment lost 10 bases, leaving 2 bases of the junction unmatched. Looked up from germline, CDR1 is MNHEY and CDR2 is SMNVEV (reference sequence).

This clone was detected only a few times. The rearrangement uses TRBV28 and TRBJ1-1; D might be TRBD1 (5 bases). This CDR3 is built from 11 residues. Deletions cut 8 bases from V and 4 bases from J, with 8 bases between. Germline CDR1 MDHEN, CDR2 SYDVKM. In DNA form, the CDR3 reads TGTGCCAGCGGCGGGGGCACTGAAGCTTTCTTT. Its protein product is CASGGGTEAFF.

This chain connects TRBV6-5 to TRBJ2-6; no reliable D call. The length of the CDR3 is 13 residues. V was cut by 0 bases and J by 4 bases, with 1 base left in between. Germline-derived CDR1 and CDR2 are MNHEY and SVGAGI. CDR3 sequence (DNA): TGTGCCAGCAGTTACTCCGGGGCCAACGTCCTGACTTTC. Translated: CASSYSGANVLTF.

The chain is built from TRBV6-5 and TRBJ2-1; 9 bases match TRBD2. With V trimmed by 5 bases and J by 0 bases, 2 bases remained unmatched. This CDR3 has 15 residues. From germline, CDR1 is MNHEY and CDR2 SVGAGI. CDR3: CASSRSGSSYNEQFF. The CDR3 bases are TGTGCCAGCAGTCGTAGCGGGAGCTCCTACAATGAGCAGTTCTTC.

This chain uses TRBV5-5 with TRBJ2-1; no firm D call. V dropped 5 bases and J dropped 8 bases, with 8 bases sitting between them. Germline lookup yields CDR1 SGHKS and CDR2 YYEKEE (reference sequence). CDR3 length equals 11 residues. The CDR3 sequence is CASRDLHEQFF. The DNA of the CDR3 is TGTGCCAGCAGGGACCTCCATGAGCAGTTCTTC.

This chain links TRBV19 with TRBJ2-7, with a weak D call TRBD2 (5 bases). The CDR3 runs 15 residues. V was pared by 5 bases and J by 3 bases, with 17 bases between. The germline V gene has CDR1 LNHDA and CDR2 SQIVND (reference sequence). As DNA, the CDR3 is TGTGCCAGTAGTCCCGCCTTCTCAGGAGGCTACGAGCAGTACTTC. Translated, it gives CASSPAFSGGYEQYF.

DNA of the CDR3: TGCGCCAGCAGCTTGATGGAGACCCAGTACTTC. This codes for CASSLMETQYF. This chain joins TRBV5-1 and TRBJ2-5; D gene ambiguous. Trimming cost V 1 base and J 5 bases, with 3 bases left between them. The CDR3 runs to 11 residues. Germline CDR1 and CDR2: SGHRS and YFSETQ.

The CDR3 DNA reads as TGTGCCAGCACGCCCTGGGGCACAGATACGCAGTATTTT. Translation gives CASTPWGTDTQYF. The chain combines TRBV27 with TRBJ2-3; D gene ambiguous. The germline gives CDR1 MNHEY, CDR2 SMNVEV (reference sequence). CDR3 length equals 13 residues. Trimming removed 7 bases from V and 1 base from J, with 9 bases in between.

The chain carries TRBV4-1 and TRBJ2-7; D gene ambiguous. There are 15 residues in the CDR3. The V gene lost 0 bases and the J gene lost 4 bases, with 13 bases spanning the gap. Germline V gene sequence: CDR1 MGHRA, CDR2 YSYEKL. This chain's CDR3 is CASSQEPRYKYEQYF. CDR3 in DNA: TGCGCCAGCAGCCAAGAGCCTAGATACAAGTACGAGCAGTACTTC.

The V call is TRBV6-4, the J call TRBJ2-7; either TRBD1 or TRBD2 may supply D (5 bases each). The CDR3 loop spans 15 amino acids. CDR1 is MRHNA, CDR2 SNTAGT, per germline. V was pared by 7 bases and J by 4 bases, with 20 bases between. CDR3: CASNRDAKVGYEQYF. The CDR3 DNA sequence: TGTGCCAGCAACCGGGACGCCAAAGTCGGGTACGAGCAGTACTTC.

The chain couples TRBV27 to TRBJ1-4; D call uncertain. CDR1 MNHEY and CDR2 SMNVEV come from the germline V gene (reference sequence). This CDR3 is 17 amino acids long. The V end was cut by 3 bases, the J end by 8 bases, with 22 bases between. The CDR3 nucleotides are TGTGCCAGCAGTTTTAGGTTGTTGTCAGGCAGCCCCGAAAAACTGTTTTTT. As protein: CASSFRLLSGSPEKLFF. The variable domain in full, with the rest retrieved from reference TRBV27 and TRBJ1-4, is EAQVTQNPRYLITVTGKKLTVTCSQNMNHEYMSWYRQDPGLGLRQIYYSMNVEVTDKGDVPEGYKVSRKEKRNFPLILESPSPNQTSLYFCASSFRLLSGSPEKLFFGSGTQLSVL.

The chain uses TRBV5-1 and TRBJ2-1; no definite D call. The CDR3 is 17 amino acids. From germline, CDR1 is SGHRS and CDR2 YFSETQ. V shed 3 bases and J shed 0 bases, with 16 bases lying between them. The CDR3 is CASSSGPTVSSYNEQFF. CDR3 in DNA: TGCGCCAGCAGCTCTGGACCGACTGTTAGCTCCTACAATGAGCAGTTCTTC.

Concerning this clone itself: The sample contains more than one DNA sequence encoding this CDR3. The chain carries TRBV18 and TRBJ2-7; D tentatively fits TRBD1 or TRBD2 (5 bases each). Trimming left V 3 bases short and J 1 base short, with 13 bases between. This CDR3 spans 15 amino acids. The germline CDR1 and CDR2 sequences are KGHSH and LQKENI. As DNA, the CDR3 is TGTGCCAGCTCACCTCCTGGGACGGGTTCCTACGAGCAGTACTTC. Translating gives CASSPPGTGSYEQYF.

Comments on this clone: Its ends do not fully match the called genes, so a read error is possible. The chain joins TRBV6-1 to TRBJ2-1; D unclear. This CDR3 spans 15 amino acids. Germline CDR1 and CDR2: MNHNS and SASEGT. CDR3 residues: CASTPDEGSYDEQFF. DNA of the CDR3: TGTGCCAGCACCCCCGACGAAGGTTCCTACGATGAGCAGTTCTTC.

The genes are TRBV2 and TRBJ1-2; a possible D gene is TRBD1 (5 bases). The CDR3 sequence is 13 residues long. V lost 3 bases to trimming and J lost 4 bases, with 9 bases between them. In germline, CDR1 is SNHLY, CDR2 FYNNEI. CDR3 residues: CASSEGPRYGYTF. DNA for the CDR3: TGTGCCAGCAGTGAGGGACCGCGCTATGGCTACACCTTC.

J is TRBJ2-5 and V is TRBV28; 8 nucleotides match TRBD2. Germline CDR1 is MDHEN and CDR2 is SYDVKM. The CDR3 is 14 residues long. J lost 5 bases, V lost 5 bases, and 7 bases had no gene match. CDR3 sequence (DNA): TGTGCCAGCAGTCCCCGGGGGGGATGGGAGACCCAGTACTTC. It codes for CASSPRGGWETQYF.

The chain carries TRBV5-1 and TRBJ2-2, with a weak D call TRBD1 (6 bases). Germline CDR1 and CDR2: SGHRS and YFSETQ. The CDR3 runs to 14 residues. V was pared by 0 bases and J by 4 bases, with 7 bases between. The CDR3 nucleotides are TGCGCCAGCAGCTTGGCAGGGGTCACCGGGGAGCTGTTTTTT. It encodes CASSLAGVTGELFF.

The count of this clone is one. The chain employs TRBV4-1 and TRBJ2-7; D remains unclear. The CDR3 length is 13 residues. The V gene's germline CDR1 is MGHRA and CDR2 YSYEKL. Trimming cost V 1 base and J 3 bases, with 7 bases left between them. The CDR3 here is CASSQVPYYEQYF. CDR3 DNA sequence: TGCGCCAGCAGCCAAGTGCCCTACTACGAGCAGTACTTC.

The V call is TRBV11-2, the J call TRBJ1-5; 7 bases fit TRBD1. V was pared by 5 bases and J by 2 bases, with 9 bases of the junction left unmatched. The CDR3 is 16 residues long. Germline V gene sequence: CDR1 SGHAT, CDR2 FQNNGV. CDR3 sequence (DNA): TGTGCCAGCAGCCGGGATGGGGACAGAGGCAATCAGCCCCAGCATTTT. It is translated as CASSRDGDRGNQPQHF.

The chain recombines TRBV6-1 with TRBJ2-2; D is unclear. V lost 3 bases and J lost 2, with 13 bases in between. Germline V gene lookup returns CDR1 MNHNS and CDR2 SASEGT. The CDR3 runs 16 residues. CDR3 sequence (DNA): TGTGCCAGCAGTGACAGGTTTGCCAGTAACACCGGGGAGCTGTTTTTT. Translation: CASSDRFASNTGELFF.

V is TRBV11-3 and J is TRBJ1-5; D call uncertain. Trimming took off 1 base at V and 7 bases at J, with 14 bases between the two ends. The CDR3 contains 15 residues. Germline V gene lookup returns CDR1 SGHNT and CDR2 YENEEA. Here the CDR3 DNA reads TGTGCCAGCAGCTTAGCGGCGGGGTTGGGGCAGCCCCAGCATTTT. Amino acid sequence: CASSLAAGLGQPQHF.

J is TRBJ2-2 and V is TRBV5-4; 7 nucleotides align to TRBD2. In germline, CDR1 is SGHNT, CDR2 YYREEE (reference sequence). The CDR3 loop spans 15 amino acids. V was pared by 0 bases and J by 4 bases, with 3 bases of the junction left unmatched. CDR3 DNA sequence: TGTGCCAGCAGCTTGGAGCTAGCGGCCACCGGGGAGCTGTTTTTT. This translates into CASSLELAATGELFF.